The rows below give T cell receptor beta chains drawn from one sample of a study of CD8 T cells in Susac syndrome. TCRdb reanalysed the immunoSEQ multiplex PCR reads using MiXCR and keeps one entry per CDR3 protein. The sample has some 300,000 distinct CDR3 sequences; approximately 91% are singletons. Input material: CD8+ T cells from PBMCs. Receptor source: a human donor with multiple sclerosis. CDR3s leave out the opening cysteine and the closing phenylalanine or tryptophan. D genes are given only for firm matches.

len	v_gene	d_gene	j_gene	CDR3aa
10	TRBV18	NA	TRBJ2-3	ASSPLEDTQY
13	TRBV7-9	NA	TRBJ2-7	ASSFPKGSSYEQY
13	TRBV5-1	TRBD1	TRBJ2-7	ASSEDRGRSYEQY
14	TRBV7-9	NA	TRBJ2-7	ASSAFVGELAYEQY
12	TRBV19	NA	TRBJ1-1	ASSIGMGNTEAF
14	TRBV25-1	NA	TRBJ2-5	ASSEGGVAGQETQY
13	TRBV7-9	NA	TRBJ2-5	ASSSGPGTQETQY
7	TRBV30	NA	TRBJ2-1	ARASLQF
17	TRBV28	TRBD2	TRBJ2-2	ASSWGLAGGLSNTGELF
11	TRBV9	NA	TRBJ2-7	ASSVRSVGEQY
12	TRBV7-9	NA	TRBJ1-1	ASSMTHLNTEAF
16	TRBV20-1	NA	TRBJ2-7	SARDSRATNVEIYEQY
14	TRBV20-1	TRBD2	TRBJ2-7	SVSGLAGPDSYEQY
9	TRBV6-2/TRBV6-3	NA	TRBJ2-1	ASGRIGEQF
12	TRBV13	TRBD1	TRBJ2-7	ASSLGDRGYEQY
14	TRBV4-3	NA	TRBJ1-3	ASSQDLSSSGNTIY
14	TRBV30	TRBD2	TRBJ2-5	AWSVGLAVPQETQY
11	TRBV27	NA	TRBJ2-1	ASSFVVGNEQF
14	TRBV6-2/TRBV6-3	TRBD1	TRBJ2-1	ASSRLTGVDYNEQF
14	TRBV4-1	NA	TRBJ1-6	ASSHPGGTYNSPLH
11	TRBV2	NA	TRBJ2-7	ASAWGGEYEQY
14	TRBV19	NA	TRBJ2-1	ASSIGGRGIINEQF
12	TRBV27	NA	TRBJ2-2	ASSLGTGGGELF
14	TRBV6-4	NA	TRBJ2-1	ASSEGAAGEYNEQF
16	TRBV9	TRBD2	TRBJ2-1	ASSSPGLAVISYNEQF
20	TRBV11-1	NA	TRBJ2-3	ASSLELEVTVDRPFSTDTQY
9	TRBV23-1	NA	TRBJ2-1	ASPSHNEQF
12	TRBV6-1	NA	TRBJ2-7	ASSPDGRPYEQY
15	TRBV28	NA	TRBJ1-2	ATRGQTYEGANYGYT
14	TRBV12-3/TRBV12-4	TRBD2	TRBJ2-2	ASSPPGRADTGELF
13	TRBV15	TRBD1	TRBJ2-7	ATSREAGGNDEQY
11	TRBV28	NA	TRBJ2-3	ASENRGTDTQY
18	TRBV28	TRBD2	TRBJ2-5	ASSFLGGLAGVLFKETQY
13	TRBV15	NA	TRBJ1-1	ATSRDGTMNTEAF
14	TRBV20-1	NA	TRBJ1-6	SASRAVGGIGSPLH
16	TRBV4-2	NA	TRBJ1-2	ASSQERGMRETEYGYT
10	TRBV29-1	TRBD1	TRBJ2-7	SVEGQGMEQY
12	TRBV20-1	NA	TRBJ2-7	SASPQDSPYEQY
13	TRBV7-9	NA	TRBJ2-7	ASSSRDLSSYEQY
10	TRBV19	NA	TRBJ1-1	AIQAEGTEAF
12	TRBV30	TRBD2	TRBJ2-1	AWSSGSGDNEQF
12	TRBV9	NA	TRBJ2-2	ASSVASSTGELF
12	TRBV9	NA	TRBJ2-5	ASSVGSLEETQY
13	TRBV12-3/TRBV12-4	NA	TRBJ2-3	ASSFGRGETDTQY
16	TRBV6-5	TRBD2	TRBJ2-5	ASSYSASGGHQVETQY
12	TRBV5-1	NA	TRBJ1-2	ASSPATGLYGYT
15	TRBV12-5	NA	TRBJ2-5	ASGLAGWGTYQETQY
6	TRBV9	NA	TRBJ1-1	ASSPGF
11	TRBV30	TRBD1	TRBJ2-7	AWSVTGGDEQY
14	TRBV27	NA	TRBJ2-1	ASSPRLGALWDEQF
16	TRBV20-1	TRBD2	TRBJ2-5	SARDRTSGGGIQETQY
16	TRBV5-8	NA	TRBJ2-2	ASSLGAVMGGSTGELF